This T cell receptor beta chain was captured by sequencing in a study of cytomegalovirus exposure and HLA in healthy donors. In the study overall: Early released data comprised tens of millions of unique TCRs from HLA-typed donors.

This PCR relied on a set of 60 Vbeta primers and 13 Jbeta primers. Clones were sequenced by immunoSEQ multiplex PCR, and TCRdb holds only the in-frame ones, with some missing. Of fewer than 200,000 clones listed, around 82% were seen once; the top ten hold approximately 1.6%. The CDR3 contains 15 residues. V lost 2 bases, J lost 0 bases, and 8 bases lay in between. Germline V lookup: CDR1 SEHNR, CDR2 FQNEAQ (reference sequence). The donors comprised healthy bone marrow donors. Whole-study findings and limits: In a later analysis, the majority of CMV-associated beta chains seemingly showed HLA restriction.

Turning to this clone: The antigen remains undetermined.

The chain combines TRBV7-9 with TRBJ2-1, with TRBD1 as a possible D gene (6 bases). Sequencing was performed on PBMCs. The TCR originated in a male donor in good health and CMV-seronegative. The CDR3 reads CASSLSDSSYNEQFF. The CDR3 DNA reads TGTGCCAGCAGCTTATCGGACAGCTCCTACAATGAGCAGTTCTTC.